This T cell receptor beta chain stems from a study of OX40 agonist ivuxolimab in advanced cancers. General notes on the study: Ivuxolimab was a fully human IgG2 agonistic monoclonal antibody targeting the costimulatory receptor OX40 (CD134). Intravenous ivuxolimab was administered to patients every 2 weeks at six dose levels: 0.01, 0.1, 0.3, 1.5, 3 and 10 mg/kg. Of the roughly 54 dose-escalation patients, hepatocellular carcinoma was present in 19, melanoma in roughly 15, renal cell carcinoma in 9 and head and neck cancer in 9. The dose-escalation cohort was over 70% male with a mean age of 60 years, ranging from 23 to 79. Prior anti-PD-1, anti-PD-L1 or anti-CTLA-4 therapy was permitted, and about two fifths of dose-escalation patients had received checkpoint inhibitors. Partial responses occurred in three dose-escalation patients, of whom one had hepatocellular carcinoma and two had cutaneous melanoma. Peripheral TCRbeta sequencing was intended to test whether TCR sequence diversity was altered and clonal T-cell expansion was caused by ivuxolimab. The paper reports the monotherapy dose-escalation portion (N of about 50 patients) of the phase I ivuxolimab trial.

Genomic DNA was isolated from the sorted cells so that the TCRbeta CDR3 region could be sequenced. The immunoSEQ Assay was used to sequence the TCRbeta CDR3 regions. Sourced from immuneACCESS, this table was stored by TCRdb with only in-frame sequences that have V and J called. A share of the clones is absent; for the studies checked, an unresolved V gene accounts for under half, and the remainder has no known explanation. In this sample the table shows 60,000 to 100,000 clones, around 92% of which occur a single time. 0.45% to 0.65% of the sample goes to the ten largest clones. Concerning this clone itself: This receptor's antigen is unknown. Base qualities are not at hand, and no much larger clone is one base apart.

The trial excluded patients who had a history of autoimmune disease or who were on systemic immunosuppression. Peripheral blood for TCR sequencing was collected from all dose cohorts at baseline, on cycle 4 day 1, and on cycle 7 day 1. The samples were taken from a phase I, first-in-human, multicenter, open-label dose-escalation trial of ivuxolimab. Adults with locally advanced or metastatic melanoma, renal cell, hepatocellular, or head and neck squamous cell carcinoma were enrolled in the trial. CD4+ and CD8+ T cells were sorted separately from peripheral blood before TCR sequencing. Study-wide findings and limitations: At doses from 0.1 to 3.0 mg/kg, clonal expansion was seen in both CD4+ and CD8+ blood T cells between baseline and week 6. In the 0.1-3.0 mg/kg groups, partial responders were among the patients with the lowest normalized peripheral clonal expansion, particularly in CD8+ T cells. On average, CD8+ T cells showed more expanded clones than CD4+ T cells after ivuxolimab. Low levels of normalized T-cell clonal expansion were also seen in some patients who did not respond. Which antigens the clonally expanded peripheral T cells were specific for was not determined.

The TCR comes from an adult with an advanced solid tumor such as melanoma, head and neck, liver or kidney cancer. The sample here was CD4+ or CD8+ T cells sorted from blood, taken in a trial of the OX40 agonist ivuxolimab.

The DNA sequence follows: TGTGCCAGCAGCTTAACAGGGGGAAGTGGCTACACCTTC. This codes for CASSLTGGSGYTF. Rearrangement joined TRBV5-4 to TRBJ1-2; 8 bases in the middle match TRBD1. The germline V gene (reference sequence) sets CDR1 to SGHNT and CDR2 to YYREEE. Spanning cysteine to phenylalanine, the CDR3 consists of 13 amino acids. The kept DNA is CDR3 alone, 39 bases in frame from the first base. V trim: 2 bases; J trim: 7 bases; unmatched bases: 4.